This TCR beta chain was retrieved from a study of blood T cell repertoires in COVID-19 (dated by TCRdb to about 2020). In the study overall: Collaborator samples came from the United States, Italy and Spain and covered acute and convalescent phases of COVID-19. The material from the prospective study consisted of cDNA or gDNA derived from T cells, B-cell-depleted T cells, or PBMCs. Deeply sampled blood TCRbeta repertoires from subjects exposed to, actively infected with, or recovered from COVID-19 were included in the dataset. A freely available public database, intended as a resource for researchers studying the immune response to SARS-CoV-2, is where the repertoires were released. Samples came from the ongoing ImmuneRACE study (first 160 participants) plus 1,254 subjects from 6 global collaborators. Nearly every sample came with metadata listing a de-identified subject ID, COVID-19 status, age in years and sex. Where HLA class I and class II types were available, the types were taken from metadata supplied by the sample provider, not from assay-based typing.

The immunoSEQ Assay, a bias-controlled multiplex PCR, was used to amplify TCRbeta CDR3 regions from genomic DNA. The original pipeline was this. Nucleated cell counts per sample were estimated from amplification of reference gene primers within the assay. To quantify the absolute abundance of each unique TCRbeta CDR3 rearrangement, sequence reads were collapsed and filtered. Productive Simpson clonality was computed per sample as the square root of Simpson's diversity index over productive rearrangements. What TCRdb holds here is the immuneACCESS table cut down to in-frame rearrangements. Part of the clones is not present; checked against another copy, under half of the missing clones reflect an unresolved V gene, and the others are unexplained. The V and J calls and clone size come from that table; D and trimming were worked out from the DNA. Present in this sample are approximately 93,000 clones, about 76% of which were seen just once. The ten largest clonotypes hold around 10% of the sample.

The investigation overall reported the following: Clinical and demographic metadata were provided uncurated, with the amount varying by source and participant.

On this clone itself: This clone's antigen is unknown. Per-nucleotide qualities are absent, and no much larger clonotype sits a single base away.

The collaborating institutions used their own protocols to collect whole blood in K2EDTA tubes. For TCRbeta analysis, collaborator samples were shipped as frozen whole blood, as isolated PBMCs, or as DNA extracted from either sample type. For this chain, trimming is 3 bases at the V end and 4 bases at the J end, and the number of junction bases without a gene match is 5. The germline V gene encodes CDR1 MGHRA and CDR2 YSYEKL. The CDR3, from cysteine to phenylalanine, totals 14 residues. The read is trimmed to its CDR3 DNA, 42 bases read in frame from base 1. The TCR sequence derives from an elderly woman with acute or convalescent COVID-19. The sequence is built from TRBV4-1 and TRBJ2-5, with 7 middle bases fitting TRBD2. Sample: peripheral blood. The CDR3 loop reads CASSHPGGVETQYF. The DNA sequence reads TGCGCCAGCAGCCACCCGGGAGGTGTAGAGACCCAGTACTTC.